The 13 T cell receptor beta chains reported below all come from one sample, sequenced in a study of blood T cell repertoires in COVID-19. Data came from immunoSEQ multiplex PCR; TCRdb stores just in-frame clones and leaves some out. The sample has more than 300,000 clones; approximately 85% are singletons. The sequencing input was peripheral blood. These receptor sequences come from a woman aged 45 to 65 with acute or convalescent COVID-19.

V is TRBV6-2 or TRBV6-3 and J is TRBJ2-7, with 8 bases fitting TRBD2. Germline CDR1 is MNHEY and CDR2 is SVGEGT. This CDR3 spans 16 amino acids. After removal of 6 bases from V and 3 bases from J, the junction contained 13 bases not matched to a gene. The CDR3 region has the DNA TGTGCCAGCAGCTCCACCAGGACTAGCAATAACTACGAGCAGTACTTC. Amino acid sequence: CASSSTRTSNNYEQYF.

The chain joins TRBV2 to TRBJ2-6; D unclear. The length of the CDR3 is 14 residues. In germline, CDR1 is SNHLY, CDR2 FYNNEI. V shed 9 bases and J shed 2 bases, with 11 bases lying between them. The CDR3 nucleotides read TGTGCCAGTTGTTCTGCTACTGGGGCCAACGTCCTGACTTTC. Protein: CASCSATGANVLTF.

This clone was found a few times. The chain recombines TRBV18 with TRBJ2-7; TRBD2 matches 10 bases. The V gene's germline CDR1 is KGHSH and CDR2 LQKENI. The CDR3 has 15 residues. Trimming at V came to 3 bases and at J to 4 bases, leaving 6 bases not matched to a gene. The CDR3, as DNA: TGTGCCAGCTCACCCCAGCGGGAGGGCTCGTACGAGCAGTACTTC. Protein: CASSPQREGSYEQYF.

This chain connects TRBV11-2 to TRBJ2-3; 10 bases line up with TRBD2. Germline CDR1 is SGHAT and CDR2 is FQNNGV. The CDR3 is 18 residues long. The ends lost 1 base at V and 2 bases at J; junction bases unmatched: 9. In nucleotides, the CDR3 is TGTGCCAGCAGCTTAGTTTTTAGACTAGCGGGCTTCACAGATACGCAGTATTTT. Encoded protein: CASSLVFRLAGFTDTQYF.

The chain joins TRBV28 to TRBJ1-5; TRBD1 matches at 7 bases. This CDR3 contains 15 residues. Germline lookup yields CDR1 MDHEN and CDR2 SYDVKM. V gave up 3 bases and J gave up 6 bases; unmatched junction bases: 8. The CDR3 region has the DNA TGTGCCAGCAGTTTGCCCCCAGGGGGTAGTCAGCCCCAGCATTTT. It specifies CASSLPPGGSQPQHF. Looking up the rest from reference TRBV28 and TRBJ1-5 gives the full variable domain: DVKVTQSSRYLVKRTGEKVFLECVQDMDHENMFWYRQDPGLGLRLIYFSYDVKMKEKGDIPEGYSVSREKKERFSLILESASTNQTSMYLCASSLPPGGSQPQHFGDGTRLSIL.

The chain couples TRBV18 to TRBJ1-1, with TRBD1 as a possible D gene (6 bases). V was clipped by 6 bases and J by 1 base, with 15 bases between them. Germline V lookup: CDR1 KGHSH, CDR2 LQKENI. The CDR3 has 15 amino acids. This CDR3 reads CASSLRGGENTEAFF. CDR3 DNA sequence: TGTGCCAGCTCCCTGAGGGGGGGTGAGAACACTGAAGCTTTCTTT.

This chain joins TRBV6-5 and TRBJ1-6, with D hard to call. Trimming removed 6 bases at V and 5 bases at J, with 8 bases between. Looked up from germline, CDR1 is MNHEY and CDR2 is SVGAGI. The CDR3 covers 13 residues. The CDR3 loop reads CASRIQNNSPLHF. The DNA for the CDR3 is TGTGCCAGCAGAATACAGAATAATTCACCCCTCCACTTT.

The CDR3 spells CASSYSRTANGYTF. The CDR3 bases are TGTGCCAGCAGTTACTCGAGGACAGCGAATGGCTACACCTTC. The chain recombines TRBV6-5 with TRBJ1-2; perhaps TRBD1 as D (6 bases). V was pared by 0 bases and J by 6 bases, with 11 bases between. Germline V gene sequence: CDR1 MNHEY, CDR2 SVGAGI. This CDR3 contains 14 residues.

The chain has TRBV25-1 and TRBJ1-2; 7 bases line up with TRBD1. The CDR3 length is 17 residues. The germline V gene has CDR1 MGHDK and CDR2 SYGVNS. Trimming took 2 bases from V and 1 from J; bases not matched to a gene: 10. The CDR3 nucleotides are TGTGCCAGCAGTGAACCCGGTGCGAGGGGGCTTAACTATGGCTACACCTTC. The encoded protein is CASSEPGARGLNYGYTF.

In DNA, the CDR3 is TGTGCCAGCAGTGACTGGACAGGGAATGAGCAGTTCTTC. Protein sequence: CASSDWTGNEQFF. This chain uses TRBV2 with TRBJ2-1; 8 positions agree with TRBD1. The CDR3 loop spans 13 amino acids. Looked up from germline, CDR1 is SNHLY and CDR2 is FYNNEI. With 3 bases clipped from V and 7 bases from J, the junction kept 2 bases outside the gene matches.

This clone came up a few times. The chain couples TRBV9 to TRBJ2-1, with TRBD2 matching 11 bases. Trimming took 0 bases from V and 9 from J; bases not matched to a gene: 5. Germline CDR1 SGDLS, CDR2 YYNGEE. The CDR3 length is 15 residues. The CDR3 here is CASSVGASGRIEQFF. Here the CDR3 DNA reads TGTGCCAGCAGCGTAGGGGCTAGCGGGAGGATTGAGCAGTTCTTC. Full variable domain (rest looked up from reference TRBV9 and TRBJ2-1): DSGVTQTPKHLITATGQRVTLRCSPRSGDLSVYWYQQSLDQGLQFLIQYYNGEERAKGNILERFSAQQFPDLHSELNLSSLELGDSALYFCASSVGASGRIEQFFGPGTRLTVL.

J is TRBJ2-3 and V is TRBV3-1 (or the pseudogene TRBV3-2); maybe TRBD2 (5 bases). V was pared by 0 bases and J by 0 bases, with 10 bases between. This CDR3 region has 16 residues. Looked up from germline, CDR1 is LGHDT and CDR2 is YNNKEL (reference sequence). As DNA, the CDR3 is TGTGCCAGCAGCCAAGATGGGCGGGCGAGCACAGATACGCAGTATTTT. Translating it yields CASSQDGRASTDTQYF.

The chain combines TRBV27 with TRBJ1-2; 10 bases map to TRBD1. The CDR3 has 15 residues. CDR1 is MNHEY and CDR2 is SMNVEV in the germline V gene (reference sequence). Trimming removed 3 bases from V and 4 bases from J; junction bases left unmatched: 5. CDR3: CASSFRGQGSYGYTF. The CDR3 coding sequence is TGTGCCAGCAGTTTTCGGGGACAGGGGAGCTATGGCTACACCTTC.